These 11 T cell receptor beta chains originate from one sample sequenced in a study of blood T cells in healthy people across ages. PCR was performed a second time for roughly 6 to 12 cycles using a sample-barcoded 5' primer and a J-beta primer mix. TCRdb re-called the 5' RACE reads through MiXCR, storing one row per CDR3 protein. The top ten hold 15% to 18% of the sample, which has 550,000 to 650,000 distinct CDR3 sequences, under 30% seen once. Sample: blood. These receptors were collected from a woman aged 80 or over in good health.

The genes are TRBV28 and TRBJ2-1, with D perhaps matching TRBD2 (5 bases). The V end was cut by 4 bases, the J end by 2 bases, with 9 bases between. Germline V gives CDR1 MDHEN, CDR2 SYDVKM. The CDR3 is 14 amino acids. The CDR3 DNA follows: TGTGCCAGCAGTTGGACCGGGACCTACAATGAGCAGTTCTTC. Translated: CASSWTGTYNEQFF. Drawing the rest from reference TRBV28 and TRBJ2-1, the complete variable domain is DVKVTQSSRYLVKRTGEKVFLECVQDMDHENMFWYRQDPGLGLRLIYFSYDVKMKEKGDIPEGYSVSREKKERFSLILESASTNQTSMYLCASSWTGTYNEQFFGPGTRLTVL.

This clonotype was counted ten times or more. The CDR3 DNA sequence: TGTGCCAGCAGTTTACCCATGGGTGAATACAATGAGCAGTTCTTC. This sequence encodes CASSLPMGEYNEQFF. The rearrangement uses TRBV12-3 or TRBV12-4 and TRBJ2-1, with D hard to call. With 2 bases removed from V and 4 bases from J, the gap between germline ends came to 12 bases. The CDR3 extends over 15 amino acids.

This clonotype was seen many times. The chain recombines TRBV7-2 with TRBJ2-7; D is perhaps TRBD2 (6 bases). The CDR3 extends over 11 amino acids. The V and J ends lost 8 bases and 3 bases respectively, with 8 bases between them. Germline V CDR1 and CDR2: SGHTA, FQGNSA. DNA of the CDR3: TGTGCCAGCTCGGAGGGCTACGAGCAGTACTTC. Its translation is CASSEGYEQYF.

This clonotype came up many times. For the CDR3, the DNA is TGTGCCACCAGCCCAGCGGGGAGCACAGATACGCAGTATTTT. As protein: CATSPAGSTDTQYF. The chain employs TRBV15 and TRBJ2-3; 7 nucleotides line up with TRBD2. V trimming: 5 bases; J trimming: 0 bases; junction bases outside the gene matches: 2. Per the germline V gene, CDR1 is LNHNV and CDR2 is YYDKDF (reference sequence). The CDR3 consists of 14 residues.

Comments on this clonotype: This CDR3 is missing its conserved last phenylalanine or tryptophan, likely due to a read error. The rearrangement uses TRBV6-5 and TRBJ1-2; a weak D match, TRBD1 (5 bases). The CDR3 is 13 amino acids. V shed 5 bases and J shed 4 bases, with 11 bases lying between them. The germline V gene encodes CDR1 MNHEY and CDR2 SVGAGI. The CDR3 spells CASSPGRTYGYTS. CDR3 in DNA: TGTGCCAGCAGTCCGGGACGGACCTATGGCTACACCAGC.

Concerning this clonotype: A junction end diverges from the germline sequence, so it may reflect a read error. The chain carries TRBV14 and TRBJ2-3, with a tentative D call TRBD1 (6 bases). The length of the CDR3 is 12 residues. Germline V gives CDR1 SGHDN, CDR2 FVKESK. The CDR3 sequence: CASSPPGDTLYF. CDR3 sequence (DNA): TGTGCCAGCAGCCCCCCAGGGGATACGCTGTATTTT.

This clonotype appeared a few times. The rearrangement joins TRBV28 to TRBJ1-2, with unresolved D. Trimming took 7 bases from V and 4 from J, leaving 7 bases between them. This CDR3 contains 11 residues. CDR1 MDHEN and CDR2 SYDVKM come from the germline V gene. The DNA of the CDR3 is TGTGCCAGCAAAGAGGGCTATGGCTACACCTTC. Its protein is CASKEGYGYTF.

This clonotype was detected ten times or more. The chain uses TRBV12-3 or TRBV12-4 and TRBJ1-2; possible D gene TRBD1, 5 bases. The V end lost 1 base, the J end lost 5 bases, and 14 bases lay between the germline ends. This CDR3 has 15 residues. Written as DNA, the CDR3 is TGTGCCAGCAGTTTAGGGGGCGCGAAGAGGTATGGCTACACCTTC. Encoded protein: CASSLGGAKRYGYTF.

At least ten counts were recorded for this clonotype. In nucleotides, the CDR3 is TGTGCCAGCAGCGTAGGGGCGGGAACTAGGAACGAGCAGTACTTC. Encoded protein: CASSVGAGTRNEQYF. The chain is built from TRBV9 and TRBJ2-7; TRBD2 is a possible D gene (6 bases). CDR1 and CDR2 from the germline V gene are SGDLS and YYNGEE. The CDR3 length is 15 residues. V was shortened by 0 bases and J by 5 bases, with 15 bases between the two germline ends.

At least ten counts were recorded for this clonotype. V usage is TRBV5-6 and J usage is TRBJ1-2; D gene ambiguous. Germline assignment: CDR1 SGHDT and CDR2 YYEEEE. The CDR3 has 13 residues. Deletions cut 1 base from V and 6 bases from J, with 10 bases between. This CDR3 is CASSLLPDHGYTF. CDR3 sequence (DNA): TGTGCCAGCAGCTTGTTACCAGATCATGGCTACACCTTC. Full variable domain (missing parts from reference TRBV5-6 and TRBJ1-2): DAGVTQSPTHLIKTRGQQVTLRCSPKSGHDTVSWYQQALGQGPQFIFQYYEEEERQRGNFPDRFSGHQFPNYSSELNVNALLLGDSALYLCASSLLPDHGYTFGSGTRLTVV.

V gene TRBV7-2 combines with J gene TRBJ1-6, with D perhaps matching TRBD1 (5 bases). The CDR3 covers 18 residues. Trimming took 0 bases from V and 2 from J, leaving 14 bases between them. Germline V gene sequence: CDR1 SGHTA, CDR2 FQGNSA. CDR3 bases: TGTGCCAGCAGCTTAGCGTCTGGCAGGGTGGCCTATAATTCACCCCTCCACTTT. Translating gives CASSLASGRVAYNSPLHF.